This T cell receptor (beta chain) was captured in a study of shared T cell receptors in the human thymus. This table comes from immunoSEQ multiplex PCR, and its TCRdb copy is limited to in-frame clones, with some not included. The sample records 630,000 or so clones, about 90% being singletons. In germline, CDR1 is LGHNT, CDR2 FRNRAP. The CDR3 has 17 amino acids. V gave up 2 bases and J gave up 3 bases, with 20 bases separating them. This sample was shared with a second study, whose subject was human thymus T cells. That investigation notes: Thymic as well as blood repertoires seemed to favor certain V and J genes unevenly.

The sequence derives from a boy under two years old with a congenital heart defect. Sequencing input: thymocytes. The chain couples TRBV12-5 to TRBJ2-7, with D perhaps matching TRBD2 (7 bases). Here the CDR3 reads CASGLLSPRGGFYEQYF. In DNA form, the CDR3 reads TGTGCTAGTGGTTTGCTCTCTCCTCGCGGGGGCTTCTACGAGCAGTACTTC.